The T cell receptor beta chain described here comes from a study of shared clonotypes between healthy human individuals. Study information: With ages of 18 to 49, the donors were two women and a few men.

The V end was cut by 1 base, the J end by 4 bases, with 8 bases between. There are 13 residues in the CDR3. CDR1 and CDR2 (germline): KGHSH, LQKENI. In this sample, this clone turned up once. Other nucleotide sequences from this sample produce the same CDR3. The repertoire was sequenced with immunoSEQ multiplex PCR; TCRdb's copy has only in-frame clones and lacks some. The sample lists 1.4 million to 1.5 million clones, around 97% occurring once. This sequence originates from a man aged 25 to 40 in good health. The rearrangement joins TRBV18 to TRBJ2-7; tentatively, D is TRBD1 (5 bases). The specimen sequenced was naive CD4+ T cells sorted from blood. Subset meaning: CD45RA+ positively selected. The CDR3, as DNA: TGTGCCAGCTCACCACTTCCAGGGTACGAGCAGTACTTC. Translated, it gives CASSPLPGYEQYF.